These T cell receptor beta chains were read from a single sample in a study of T cells in Graves' hyperthyroidism and ophthalmopathy. MiXCR, run by TCRdb on the multiplex PCR reads, gives a single entry per CDR3 protein. This sample has roughly 500,000 distinct CDR3 sequences; about 14% occur once, and the top ten carry roughly 6.2%. What was sequenced was blood. The origin of the receptors is a woman aged 25 to 39 with Graves' hyperthyroidism that later progressed to Graves' ophthalmopathy. CDR3s include the opening cysteine and the closing phenylalanine or tryptophan. The D gene is left open where the match is weak. Rows give clone size only sometimes, using once, few, many, or a class for an expanded clone.

TRBJ2-1,-,many,TRBV12-3/TRBV12-4,TGTGCCAGCACAATGGGGTTCAATGAGCAGTTCTTC,CASTMGFNEQFF
TRBJ2-1,-,many,TRBV28,TGTGCCAGCAGTTCCCGGAGGGGGGTCGATGAGCAGTTCTTC,CASSSRRGVDEQFF
TRBJ2-7,-,few,TRBV7-9,TGTGCCAGCACCTTCCCGGGACAACCGGACGAGCAGTACTTC,CASTFPGQPDEQYF
TRBJ1-1,-,many,TRBV12-5,TGTGCTAGTGGTTTGACCAGTTTTTGGGGCACTGAAGCTTTCTTT,CASGLTSFWGTEAFF
TRBJ1-2,TRBD1,many,TRBV2,TGTGCCAGCCCAAGCGGCAGGGGGCTAGGCTACACCTTC,CASPSGRGLGYTF
TRBJ2-7,-,few,TRBV6-1,TGTGCCAGCAGTGAAGCCCCTTCAACGGGGTACGAGCAGTACTTC,CASSEAPSTGYEQYF
TRBJ2-7,TRBD2,-,TRBV7-2,TGTGCCAGCAGCTGGGGACTAGCGGGAGTGACCGAGCAGTACTTC,CASSWGLAGVTEQYF
TRBJ2-5,-,-,TRBV3-1,TGTGCCAGCAGCCAATGGTCGATGGACAAAGAGACCCAGTACTTC,CASSQWSMDKETQYF
TRBJ1-2,-,-,TRBV19,TGTGCCAGTAGTATCAAATCGGGGTCCCATGGCTACACCTTC,CASSIKSGSHGYTF
TRBJ1-2,TRBD1,few,TRBV18,TGTGCCAGCTCACCGACAGGGGGCAACCATGGCTACACCTTC,CASSPTGGNHGYTF
TRBJ1-1,-,many,TRBV10-3,TGTGCCATCTCTCAGGGAAGGTCTAATACTGAAGCTTTCTTT,CAISQGRSNTEAFF
TRBJ2-7,-,many,TRBV11-2,TGTGCCAGCAGCTTAGTCGGTCCAGGACAGAGAGTTTACGAGCAGTACTTC,CASSLVGPGQRVYEQYF
TRBJ1-2,-,-,TRBV3-1,TGTGCCAGCAGCCTCCGTGGGGTCAACTATGGCTACACCTTC,CASSLRGVNYGYTF
TRBJ1-5,-,many,TRBV12-3/TRBV12-4,TGTGCCAGCAGTTTGGAAATGGTCAGGGGAGGGAATCAGCCCCAGCATTTT,CASSLEMVRGGNQPQHF
TRBJ2-1,-,once,TRBV5-1,TGCGCCAGCAGCTCGGAAGCGCCGCGGGATGAGCAGTTCTTC,CASSSEAPRDEQFF
TRBJ2-7,-,many,TRBV7-2,TGTGCCAGCAGCCCGACCCCTGGGCCCGCAGCGTACTTC,CASSPTPGPAAYF
TRBJ1-4,TRBD1,many,TRBV10-3,TGTGCCACCCGACAGGGGTCGGATGAAAAACTGTTTTTT,CATRQGSDEKLFF
TRBJ1-2,TRBD1,many,TRBV20-1,TGCAGTGCTAGGGGACAGGGTTTGTTTGGCTACACCTTC,CSARGQGLFGYTF
TRBJ2-2,TRBD2,-,TRBV7-7,TGTGCTAGCACCCCCGGGACTAGCGGGAGGGCCACCGGGGAGCTGTTTTTT,CASTPGTSGRATGELFF
TRBJ2-1,-,many,TRBV5-8,TGTGCCAGCAGCCAGGGACTGAGGGGTAACAATGAGCAGTTCTTC,CASSQGLRGNNEQFF
TRBJ1-1,-,-,TRBV27,TGTGCCAGCACTACAAAACTCGACAAACTGAGTGACACTGAAGCTTTCTTT,CASTTKLDKLSDTEAFF
TRBJ2-7,-,few,TRBV30,TGTGCCTGGAGTGTAGACGGACTACCTCAGGAGCAGTACTTC,CAWSVDGLPQEQYF
TRBJ1-1,TRBD1,-,TRBV19,TGTGCCATCGGGACAGGGCACACTGAAGCTTTCTTT,CAIGTGHTEAFF
TRBJ2-3,-,many,TRBV28,-,CASSSPGTHHGAIRSIF
TRBJ2-3,-,many,TRBV7-2,TGTGCCAGCAGCTTAGCCTCCGGGACATCAGATACGCAGTATTTT,CASSLASGTSDTQYF
TRBJ2-1,-,-,TRBV20-1,TGCAGTGCTAGTAAGGCCCGACCTTCCTACAATGAGCAGTTCTTC,CSASKARPSYNEQFF
TRBJ2-2,-,many,TRBV6-1,TGTGCCAGCAGTTCTCCGTACACCGGGGAGCTGTTTTTT,CASSSPYTGELFF
TRBJ2-1,TRBD1,many,TRBV6-1,TGTGCCAGCAAAAGAAGACCGGGACAGGCGCTTGGCGATGAGCAGTTCTTC,CASKRRPGQALGDEQFF
TRBJ1-5,-,many,TRBV2,TGTGCCAGCAGTGAGTCGACACCAAATCAGCCCCAGCATTTT,CASSESTPNQPQHF
TRBJ2-1,TRBD1,-,TRBV2,TGTGCCAGCAACTCGGGACAGGGGTGGAATGAGCAGTTCTTC,CASNSGQGWNEQFF
TRBJ2-2,TRBD2,-,TRBV6-1,TGTGCCAGCAGTCTGACTAGCGGAACCGGGGAGCTGTTTTTT,CASSLTSGTGELFF
TRBJ1-1,-,many,TRBV5-1,TGCGCCAGCAGCTTTGACCTTCGGACTGAAGCTTTCTTT,CASSFDLRTEAFF
TRBJ2-1,TRBD2,-,TRBV6-2/TRBV6-3,TGTGCCAGCACCCAGACTCCAGCGGGAGTTAGTGAGCAGTTCTTC,CASTQTPAGVSEQFF
TRBJ2-7,TRBD2,few,TRBV27,TGTGCCAGCAGTTTGTACGGGACTAGCGCGTCCTACGAGCAGTACTTC,CASSLYGTSASYEQYF
TRBJ1-4,TRBD1,many,TRBV13,TGTGCCAGCAGACGACAGGGGGCATTAGCTAATGAAAAACTGTTTTTT,CASRRQGALANEKLFF
TRBJ1-2,-,-,TRBV18,TGTGCCAGCTCACCAGAAGGACCCCAGAGGGACTATGGCTACACCTTC,CASSPEGPQRDYGYTF
TRBJ1-1,TRBD1,few,TRBV28,TGTGCCAGCAGTTACGGGGACAGGGAGGTGACTGAAGCTTTCTTT,CASSYGDREVTEAFF
TRBJ2-5,-,-,TRBV28,TGTGCCAGCAGTTACCCCGTAGGCGTAGGAACCCAGTACTTC,CASSYPVGVGTQYF
TRBJ1-3,-,many,TRBV29-1,TGCAGCGCCAGAGTGTGGGGAAACACCATATATTTT,CSARVWGNTIYF
TRBJ2-3,-,many,TRBV2,TGTGCCAGCAGTGAAGGACCCCCAGATACGCAGTATTTT,CASSEGPPDTQYF
TRBJ2-7,TRBD1,-,TRBV6-1,TGTGCCAGCAGACAGTCCAGGGGGCGCTTGGACGAGCAGTACTTC,CASRQSRGRLDEQYF
TRBJ1-5,-,-,TRBV12-3/TRBV12-4,TGTGCCAGCAGTTTGGGGGGGAGAGGGCAGCCCCAGCATTTT,CASSLGGRGQPQHF
TRBJ1-2,-,-,TRBV7-9,TGTGCCAGCGCCACGGCCCAGGGCAGGGCCAGGGTGGGCTACACCTTC,CASATAQGRARVGYTF
TRBJ1-5,TRBD1,many,TRBV12-3/TRBV12-4,TGTGCCAGCAGTTTAGGACAGGGTTTTGGGGAGCCCCAGCATTTT,CASSLGQGFGEPQHF
TRBJ1-2,-,many,TRBV3-1,TGTGCCAGCAGCCAAGATGCGGGAGGCTACACCTTC,CASSQDAGGYTF
TRBJ2-6,-,many,TRBV28,TGTGCCAGCAAATGGGGCTCTGGGGCCAACGTCCTGACTTTC,CASKWGSGANVLTF
TRBJ2-5,-,many,TRBV29-1,TGCAGCGTTGAAGAGGGCCGGAGGGGGGGCTGGGGGGAGACCCAGTACTTC,CSVEEGRRGGWGETQYF
TRBJ1-4,-,many,TRBV12-3/TRBV12-4,TGTGCCAGCAGTGTTCAGCGTTGGGAAAAACTGTTTTTT,CASSVQRWEKLFF
TRBJ2-1,-,many,TRBV28,TGTGCCAGCTCAACGATGGCCCCTTACAATGAGCAGTTCTTC,CASSTMAPYNEQFF
TRBJ2-5,-,many,TRBV4-2,TGTGCCAGCAGCGAAGGGGGGGGAGGAGAGACCCAGTACTTC,CASSEGGGGETQYF